The clone carrying this TCR beta chain was seen once. Its specificity is unknown. The data belong to a study of naive and memory T cell subsets. Regarding the study as a whole: TCR abundance followed a power law differing between naive and memory subsets. Over 85% of naive TCR sequences appeared only once, unlike memory subsets.

Both TRBC1 and TRBC2 were covered by a beta constant-region primer of two equimolar oligonucleotides. TCRdb re-called the UMI-ligation and nested PCR reads through MiXCR, storing one row per CDR3 protein. The sample holds under 100,000 distinct CDR3 sequences, 7% to 8% seen once. Sample: central memory CD4+ T cells from blood. The receptor was isolated from a human donor in good health.

CDR3 in amino acids: CASSYASGTYEQYF. The CDR3 DNA sequence: TGTGCCAGCAGTTACGCTAGCGGTACCTACGAGCAGTACTTC. The chain couples TRBV6-6 to TRBJ2-7, with TRBD2 identical over 7 bases. Germline V gene data show CDR1 as MNHNY and CDR2 as SVGAGI (reference sequence). J gave up 2 bases and V 2 bases, and 3 bases lay outside the gene matches. The CDR3 runs to 14 residues.